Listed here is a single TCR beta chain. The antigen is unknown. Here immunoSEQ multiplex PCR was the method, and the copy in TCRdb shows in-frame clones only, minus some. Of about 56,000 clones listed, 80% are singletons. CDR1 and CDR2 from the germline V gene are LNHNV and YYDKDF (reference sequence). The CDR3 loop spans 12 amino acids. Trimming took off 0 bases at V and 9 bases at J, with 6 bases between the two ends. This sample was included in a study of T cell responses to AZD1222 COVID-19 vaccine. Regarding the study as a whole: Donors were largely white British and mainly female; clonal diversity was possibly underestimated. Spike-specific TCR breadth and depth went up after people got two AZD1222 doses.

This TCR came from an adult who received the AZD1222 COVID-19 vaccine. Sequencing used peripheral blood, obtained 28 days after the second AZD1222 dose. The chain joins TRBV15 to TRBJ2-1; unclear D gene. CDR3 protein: CATSREDREQFF. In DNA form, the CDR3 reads TGTGCCACCAGCAGAGAAGACCGTGAGCAGTTCTTC.